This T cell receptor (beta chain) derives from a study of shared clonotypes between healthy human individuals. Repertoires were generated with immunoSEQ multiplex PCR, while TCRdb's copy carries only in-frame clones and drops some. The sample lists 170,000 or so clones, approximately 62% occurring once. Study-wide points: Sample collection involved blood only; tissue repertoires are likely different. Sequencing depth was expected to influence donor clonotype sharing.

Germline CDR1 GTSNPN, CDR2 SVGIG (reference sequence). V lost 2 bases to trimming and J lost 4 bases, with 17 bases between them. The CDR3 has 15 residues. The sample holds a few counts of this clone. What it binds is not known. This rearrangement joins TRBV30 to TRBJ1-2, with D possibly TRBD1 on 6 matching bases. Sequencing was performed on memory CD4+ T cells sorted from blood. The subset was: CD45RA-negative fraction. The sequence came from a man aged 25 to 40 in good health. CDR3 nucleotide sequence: TGTGCCTGGAGTCTAAATATAGGACAGATCTATGGCTACACCTTC. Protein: CAWSLNIGQIYGYTF.